This note documents a single TCR beta chain sequence. Its antigen is as yet unknown. The authors divided CD4+ cells into CD45RA+ naive and CD45RA-negative memory subsets. The assay was run at deep level. Profiled with immunoSEQ multiplex PCR; TCRdb holds only in-frame clones, not every one. The data show roughly 1,000,000 clones, approximately 78% seen once. The data are from a study of shared clonotypes between healthy human individuals. Study-wide findings and caveats: With few donors, the genetic and exposure-history diversity represented was limited.

There are 15 residues in the CDR3. The germline V gene has CDR1 SGHDN and CDR2 FVKESK. The V end lost 6 bases, the J end lost 4 bases, and 17 bases lay between the germline ends. This clonotype was sampled from a man aged 18-30 years in good health. Some clones in this sample may be carry-over from other donors' samples. The V call is TRBV14, the J call TRBJ2-3; tentatively, D is TRBD1 or TRBD2 (5 bases each). Sequencing was done on a sample of memory CD4+ T cells from PBMCs. The subset here: CD45RA-negative fraction. The CDR3 nucleotides are TGTGCCAGCAGTCGGGACGGAGGATCCGCAGATACGCAGTATTTT. Encoded protein: CASSRDGGSADTQYF.